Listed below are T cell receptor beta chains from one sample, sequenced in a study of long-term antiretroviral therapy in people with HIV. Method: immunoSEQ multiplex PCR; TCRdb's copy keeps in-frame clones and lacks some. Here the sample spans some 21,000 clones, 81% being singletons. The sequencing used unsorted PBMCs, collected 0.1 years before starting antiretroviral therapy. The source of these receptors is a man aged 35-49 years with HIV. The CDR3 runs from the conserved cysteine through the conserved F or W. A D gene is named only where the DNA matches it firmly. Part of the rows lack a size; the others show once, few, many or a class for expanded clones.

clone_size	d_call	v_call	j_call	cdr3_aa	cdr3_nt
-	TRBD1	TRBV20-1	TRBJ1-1	CSAYRGRAFF	TGCAGTGCTTACAGGGGAAGGGCTTTCTTT
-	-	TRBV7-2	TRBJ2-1	CASSLERASGRGRFF	TGTGCCAGCAGCTTAGAAAGGGCTAGTGGGCGAGGTCGGTTCTTC
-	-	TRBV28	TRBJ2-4	CASSSPVEQGGAKNIQYF	TGTGCCAGCAGCTCCCCGGTAGAACAGGGAGGCGCCAAAAACATTCAGTACTTC
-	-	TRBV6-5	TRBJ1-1	CASSYGHEAFF	TGTGCCAGCAGTTACGGACACGAAGCTTTCTTT
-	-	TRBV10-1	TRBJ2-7	CASSAGQTYEQYF	TGCGCCAGCAGCGCGGGACAGACCTACGAGCAGTACTTC
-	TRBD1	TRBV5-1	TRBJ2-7	CASSFGQGTDEQYF	TGCGCCAGCAGCTTTGGACAGGGGACGGACGAGCAGTACTTC
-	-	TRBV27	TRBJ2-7	CASSSGGLDYEQYF	TGTGCCAGCAGTTCTGGGGGGTTAGACTACGAGCAGTACTTC
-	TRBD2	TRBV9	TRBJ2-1	CASSVVAGGYNEQFF	TGTGCCAGCAGCGTAGTGGCGGGGGGTTACAATGAGCAGTTCTTC
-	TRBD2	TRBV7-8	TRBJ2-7	CASSALAGGYEQYF	TGTGCCAGCAGCGCACTAGCGGGAGGGTACGAGCAGTACTTC
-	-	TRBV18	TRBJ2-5	CASSPTSQETQYF	TGTGCCAGCTCACCGACTTCCCAAGAGACCCAGTACTTC
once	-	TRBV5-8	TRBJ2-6	CASSSDTFSGANVLTF	TGTGCCAGCAGCTCGGACACCTTCTCTGGGGCCAACGTCCTGACTTTC
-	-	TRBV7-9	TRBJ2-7	CASSLKGREGYEQYF	TGTGCCAGCAGCTTAAAAGGGCGGGAAGGGTACGAGCAGTACTTC
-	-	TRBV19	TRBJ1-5	CASSIHARPGGNQPQHF	TGTGCCAGTAGTATACATGCAAGGCCCGGAGGCAATCAGCCCCAGCATTTT
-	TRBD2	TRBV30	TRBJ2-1	CAWSSVAGAYEQFF	TGTGCCTGGAGTTCAGTAGCGGGAGCTTATGAGCAGTTCTTC
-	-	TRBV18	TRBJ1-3	CASSFSLLEGGNTIYF	TGTGCCAGCTCGTTCAGCCTACTGGAGGGCGGAAACACCATATATTTT
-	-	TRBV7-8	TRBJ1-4	CASSFQGRPEKLFF	TGTGCCAGCAGCTTCCAGGGGAGGCCTGAAAAACTGTTTTTT
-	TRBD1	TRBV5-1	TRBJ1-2	CASSLRDRYGYTF	TGCGCCAGCAGCTTGCGGGACAGATATGGCTACACCTTC
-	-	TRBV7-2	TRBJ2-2	CASSLVLNTGELFF	TGTGCCAGCAGCTTAGTGCTGAACACCGGGGAGCTGTTTTTT
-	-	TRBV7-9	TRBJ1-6	CASRKEGGSFNSPLHF	TGTGCCAGCAGAAAAGAGGGGGGGTCCTTCAATTCACCCCTCCACTTT
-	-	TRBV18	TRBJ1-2	CASSPTTGTDYGYTF	TGTGCCAGCTCACCAACCACCGGGACGGACTATGGCTACACCTTC
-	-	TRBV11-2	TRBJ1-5	CASSLSGNIPNQPQHF	TGTGCCAGCAGCTTAAGTGGCAATATCCCCAATCAGCCCCAGCATTTT
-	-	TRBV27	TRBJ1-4	CASSLTATNEKLFF	TGTGCCAGCAGTTTAACAGCAACTAATGAAAAACTGTTTTTT
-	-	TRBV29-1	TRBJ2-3	CSVERIRDTQYF	TGCAGCGTTGAACGGATCCGGGATACGCAGTATTTT
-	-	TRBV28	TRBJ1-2	CASSPPLSPRSYGYTF	TGTGCCAGCAGTCCCCCTTTATCCCCCAGGAGCTATGGCTACACCTTC
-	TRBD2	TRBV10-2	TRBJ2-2	CAFRGGENTGELFF	TGCGCCTTCCGGGGGGGGGAGAACACCGGGGAGCTGTTTTTT
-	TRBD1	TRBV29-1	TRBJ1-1	CSVGGRQGTEAFF	TGCAGCGTTGGGGGACGACAGGGGACTGAAGCTTTCTTT
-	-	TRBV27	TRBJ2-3	CASSFFLGTLTDTQYF	TGTGCCAGCAGTTTCTTCCTCGGGACTCTCACAGATACGCAGTATTTT
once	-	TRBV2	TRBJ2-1	CASSELGGPNWNEQFF	TGTGCCAGCAGTGAATTGGGCGGTCCGAATTGGAATGAGCAGTTCTTC
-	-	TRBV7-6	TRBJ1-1	CASSLVRGTEAFF	TGTGCCAGCAGCTTAGTCAGGGGCACTGAAGCTTTCTTT
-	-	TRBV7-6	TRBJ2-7	CASSDSYEQYF	TGTGCCAGCAGCGACTCCTACGAGCAGTACTTC
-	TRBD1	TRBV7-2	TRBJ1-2	CASSKTPGQGSYGYTF	TGTGCCAGCAGTAAGACCCCGGGACAGGGTAGCTATGGCTACACCTTC
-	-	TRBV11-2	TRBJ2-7	CASSLDYEQYF	TGTGCCAGCAGCCTGGACTACGAGCAGTACTTC
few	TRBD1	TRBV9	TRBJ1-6	CASSPRQGGYNSPLHF	TGTGCCAGCAGCCCTCGACAGGGGGGTTATAATTCACCCCTCCACTTT
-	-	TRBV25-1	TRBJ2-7	CASSEYGASYEQYF	TGTGCCAGCAGTGAATACGGGGCATCCTACGAGCAGTACTTC
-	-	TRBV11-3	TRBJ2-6	CASSLGEAGANVLTF	TGTGCCAGCAGCTTAGGGGAGGCTGGGGCCAACGTCCTGACTTTC
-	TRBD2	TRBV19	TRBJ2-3	CASSRTGRAGASTGTDTQYF	TGTGCCAGTAGTAGAACCGGGAGGGCGGGGGCGAGTACCGGCACAGATACGCAGTATTTT
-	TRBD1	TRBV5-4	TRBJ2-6	CASSLDRQGRDHSGANVLTF	TGTGCCAGCAGCTTGGACCGACAGGGTCGCGACCACTCTGGGGCCAACGTCCTGACTTTC